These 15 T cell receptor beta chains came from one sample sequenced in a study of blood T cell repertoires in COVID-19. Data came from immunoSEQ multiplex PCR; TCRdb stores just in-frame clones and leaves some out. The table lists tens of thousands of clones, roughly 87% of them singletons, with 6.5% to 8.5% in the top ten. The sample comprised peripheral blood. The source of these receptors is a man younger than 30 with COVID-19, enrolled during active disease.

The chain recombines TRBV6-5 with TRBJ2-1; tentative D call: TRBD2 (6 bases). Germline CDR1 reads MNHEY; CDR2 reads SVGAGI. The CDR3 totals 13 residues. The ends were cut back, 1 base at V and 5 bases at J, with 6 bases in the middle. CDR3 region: CASSYLADNEQFF. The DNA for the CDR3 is TGTGCCAGCAGTTACTTAGCGGACAATGAGCAGTTCTTC.

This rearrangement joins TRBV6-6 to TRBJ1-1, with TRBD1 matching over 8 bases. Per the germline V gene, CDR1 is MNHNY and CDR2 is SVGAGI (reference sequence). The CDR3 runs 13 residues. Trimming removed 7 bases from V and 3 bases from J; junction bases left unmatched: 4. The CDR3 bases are TGTGCCAGCAATCAGGGGGCGCACACTGAAGCTTTCTTT. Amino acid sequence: CASNQGAHTEAFF.

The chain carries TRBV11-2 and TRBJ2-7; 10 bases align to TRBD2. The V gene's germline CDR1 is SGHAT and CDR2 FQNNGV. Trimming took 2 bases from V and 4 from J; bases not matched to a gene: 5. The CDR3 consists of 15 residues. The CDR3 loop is CASSLFSSGGYEQYF. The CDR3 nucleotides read TGTGCCAGCAGCTTATTTTCTAGCGGGGGATACGAGCAGTACTTC.

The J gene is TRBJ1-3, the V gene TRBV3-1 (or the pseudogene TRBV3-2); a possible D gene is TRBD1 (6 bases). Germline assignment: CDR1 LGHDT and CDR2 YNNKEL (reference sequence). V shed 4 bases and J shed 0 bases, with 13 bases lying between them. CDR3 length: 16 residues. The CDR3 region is CASSLDRSSSGNTIYF. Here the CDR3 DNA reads TGTGCCAGCAGCCTAGACAGGTCGTCCTCTGGAAACACCATATATTTT.

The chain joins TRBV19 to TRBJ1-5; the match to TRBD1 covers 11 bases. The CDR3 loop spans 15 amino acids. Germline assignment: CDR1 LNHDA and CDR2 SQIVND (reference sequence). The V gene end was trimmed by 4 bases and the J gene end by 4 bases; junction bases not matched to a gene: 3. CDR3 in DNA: TGTGCCAGTAGTACCCGGGACAGGGGGAATCAGCCCCAGCATTTT. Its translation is CASSTRDRGNQPQHF. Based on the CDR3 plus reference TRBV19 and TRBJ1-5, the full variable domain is DGGITQSPKYLFRKEGQNVTLSCEQNLNHDAMYWYRQDPGQGLRLIYYSQIVNDFQKGDIAEGYSVSREKKESFPLTVTSAQKNPTAFYLCASSTRDRGNQPQHFGDGTRLSIL.

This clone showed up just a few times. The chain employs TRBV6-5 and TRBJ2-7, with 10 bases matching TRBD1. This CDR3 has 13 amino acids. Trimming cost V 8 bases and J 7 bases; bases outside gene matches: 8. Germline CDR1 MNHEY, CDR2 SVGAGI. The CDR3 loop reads CASLGTGAGEQYF. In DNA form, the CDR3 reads TGTGCCAGCCTCGGGACAGGGGCGGGGGAGCAGTACTTC.

In DNA form, the CDR3 reads TGTGCCAGCAGCTTCCTCCGTTTAGCGGGAGTCTACGAGCAGTACTTC. It yields the protein CASSFLRLAGVYEQYF. The chain links TRBV7-2 to TRBJ2-7; 9 positions match TRBD2. The ends lost 3 bases at V and 3 bases at J; junction bases unmatched: 9. This CDR3 region has 16 residues. Germline values: CDR1 SGHTA, CDR2 FQGNSA.

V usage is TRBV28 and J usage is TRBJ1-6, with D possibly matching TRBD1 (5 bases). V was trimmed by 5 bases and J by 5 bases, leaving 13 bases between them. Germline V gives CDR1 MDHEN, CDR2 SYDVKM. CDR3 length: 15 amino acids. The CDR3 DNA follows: TGTGCCAGCAGTCAATTGGGCAGGGATAATTCACCCCTCCACTTT. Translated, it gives CASSQLGRDNSPLHF. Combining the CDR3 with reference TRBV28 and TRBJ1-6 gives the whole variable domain DVKVTQSSRYLVKRTGEKVFLECVQDMDHENMFWYRQDPGLGLRLIYFSYDVKMKEKGDIPEGYSVSREKKERFSLILESASTNQTSMYLCASSQLGRDNSPLHFGNGTRLTVT.

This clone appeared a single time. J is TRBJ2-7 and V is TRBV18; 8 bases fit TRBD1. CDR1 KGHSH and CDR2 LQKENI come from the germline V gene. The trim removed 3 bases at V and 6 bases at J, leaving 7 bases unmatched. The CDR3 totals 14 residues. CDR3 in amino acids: CASSPRTGKREQYF. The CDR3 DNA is TGTGCCAGCTCACCCCGGACAGGGAAACGCGAGCAGTACTTC.

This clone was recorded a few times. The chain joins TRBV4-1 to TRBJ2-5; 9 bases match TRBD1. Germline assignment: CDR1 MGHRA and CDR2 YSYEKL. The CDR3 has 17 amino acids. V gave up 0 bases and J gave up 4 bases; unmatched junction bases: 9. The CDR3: CASSQDNTGGMGETQYF. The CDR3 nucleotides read TGCGCCAGCAGCCAAGATAATACAGGGGGCATGGGAGAGACCCAGTACTTC.

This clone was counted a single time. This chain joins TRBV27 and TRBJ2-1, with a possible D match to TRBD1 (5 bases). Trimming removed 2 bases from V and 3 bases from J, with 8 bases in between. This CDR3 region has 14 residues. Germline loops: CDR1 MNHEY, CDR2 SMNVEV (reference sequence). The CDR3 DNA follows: TGTGCCAGCAGTTTAGGGGCGCGCTACAATGAGCAGTTCTTC. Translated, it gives CASSLGARYNEQFF.

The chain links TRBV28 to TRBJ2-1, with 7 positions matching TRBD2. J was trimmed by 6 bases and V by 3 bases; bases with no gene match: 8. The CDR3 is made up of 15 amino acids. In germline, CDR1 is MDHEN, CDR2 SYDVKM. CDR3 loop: CASSLGPAGVNEQFF. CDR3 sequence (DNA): TGTGCCAGCAGTTTGGGTCCCGCGGGAGTCAATGAGCAGTTCTTC.

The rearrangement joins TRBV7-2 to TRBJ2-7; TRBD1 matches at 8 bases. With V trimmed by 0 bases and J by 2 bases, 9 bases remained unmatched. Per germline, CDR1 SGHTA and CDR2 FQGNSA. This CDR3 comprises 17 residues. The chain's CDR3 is CASSLASGRGQAYEQYF. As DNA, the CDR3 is TGTGCCAGCAGCTTAGCCTCTGGTCGGGGACAGGCCTACGAGCAGTACTTC.

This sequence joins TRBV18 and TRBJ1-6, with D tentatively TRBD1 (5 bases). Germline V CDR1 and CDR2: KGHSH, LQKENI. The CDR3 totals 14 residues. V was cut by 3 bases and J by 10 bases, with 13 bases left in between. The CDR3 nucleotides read TGTGCCAGCTCACCGGCGGGGCCCCACTCACCCCTCCACTTT. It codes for CASSPAGPHSPLHF.

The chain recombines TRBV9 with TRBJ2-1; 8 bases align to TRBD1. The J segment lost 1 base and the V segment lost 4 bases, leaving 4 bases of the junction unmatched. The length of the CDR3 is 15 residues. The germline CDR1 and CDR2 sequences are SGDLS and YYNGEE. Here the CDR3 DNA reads TGTGCCAGCAGCTCGAGGACAGGGTCCTACAATGAGCAGTTCTTC. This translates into CASSSRTGSYNEQFF.